This T cell receptor (beta chain) was sequenced in a study of cytomegalovirus exposure and HLA in healthy donors. Regarding the study as a whole: Researchers reported in a later analysis that a missense DCLRE1C variant was tied to TCR beta V- and J-gene trimming. Evidence from a later analysis indicated that most CMV-associated TCR beta chains looked HLA-restricted.

In the case of this clone: Its antigen is undetermined.

Trimming took 2 bases from V and 0 from J, leaving 8 bases between them. CDR3 length: 14 amino acids. Germline V gene sequence: CDR1 KGHSH, CDR2 LQKENI. PCR involved 60 Vbeta and 13 Jbeta primers. The protocol was immunoSEQ multiplex PCR, while the TCRdb copy is restricted to in-frame clones and leaves out a portion. The repertoire includes about 140,000 clones, 80% of them detected once, and 2% to 2.5% sits in the top ten. Sequenced: PBMCs. This clonotype was sampled from a man between 45 and 60 years old in good health and CMV-seronegative. This chain joins TRBV18 and TRBJ2-7; maybe TRBD1 (5 bases). The CDR3 region is CASSPTGNSYEQYF. CDR3 sequence (DNA): TGTGCCAGCTCACCAACAGGAAACTCCTACGAGCAGTACTTC.